This T cell receptor beta chain was identified in a study of beta chain features in type 1 diabetes. General observations from the study: For Type 1 diabetes patients, all four CD4+ subsets carried TCRB CDR3s that were moderately but significantly shorter.

This clone was detected only a few times. The antigen is undetermined. Donors contributed one heparinised blood draw apiece, averaging approximately 100 mL. Via CD45RO/CCR7/CD25/CD127/CD95/CD27, cells of the CD4+ naive, central memory, regulatory and stem cell-like memory subsets were sorted. What was sequenced were expressed TCRB transcripts, since all of the isolated RNA had been reverse transcribed. Data came from immunoSEQ multiplex PCR; TCRdb stores just in-frame clones and leaves some out. The sample holds about 220,000 clones, roughly a tenth seen once. V was cut by 5 bases and J by 8 bases, with 12 bases left in between. Germline V lookup: CDR1 MDHEN, CDR2 SYDVKM. The CDR3 extends over 12 amino acids.

Sequenced material: central memory CD4+ T cells from blood. The sequence was obtained from a man younger than 35 in good health. The V gene is TRBV28, the J gene TRBJ1-2; D not resolved. The CDR3 sequence: CASSQTVRGYTF. CDR3 coding DNA: TGTGCCAGCAGTCAAACGGTGCGCGGCTACACCTTC.